Listed below are T cell receptor beta chains from one sample, sequenced in a study of T cell responses to AZD1222 COVID-19 vaccine. The method was immunoSEQ multiplex PCR; TCRdb's version includes in-frame clones alone and lacks a portion of them. Of 130,000 or so clones listed, 75% to 90% are singletons. Specimen: peripheral blood, collected on day 0 of MenACWY control vaccination. These TCRs come from an adult in good health. The CDR3 runs from the conserved cysteine through the conserved F or W. D genes are given only for firm matches. Clone size, where shown, is once, few, many, or a class for clones that have expanded.

NA	TRBV12-3/TRBV12-4	NA	TRBJ1-2	CASSLTLSIGYTF
NA	TRBV11-3	NA	TRBJ1-6	CASSPGFWDSPLHF
NA	TRBV7-2	TRBD1	TRBJ2-4	CASSSGQIQVQYF
NA	TRBV5-1	NA	TRBJ1-1	CASSFGHKNTEAFF
once	TRBV2	NA	TRBJ2-2	CASSPTSTGELFF
NA	TRBV7-9	TRBD2	TRBJ2-2	CASSLGGLAETGELFF
NA	TRBV11-2	NA	TRBJ2-1	CASSLVGAEQFF
NA	TRBV7-2	TRBD2	TRBJ2-3	CASSLVGLGEGMQYF
NA	TRBV9	NA	TRBJ2-2	CASSGRNTGELFF
NA	TRBV21-1	NA	TRBJ2-7	CASSKGQEGTGNYEQYF
NA	TRBV6-5	NA	TRBJ2-7	CASSKSGNLIEQYF
NA	TRBV7-3	TRBD2	TRBJ2-3	CASSPSGSTDTQYF
NA	TRBV19	TRBD1	TRBJ2-7	CASSGTGGARDEQYF
few	TRBV5-1	NA	TRBJ2-1	CASSLEGEGLYEQFF
NA	TRBV11-1	NA	TRBJ2-2	CASSLAFAGTNTGELFF
NA	TRBV11-1	TRBD2	TRBJ2-7	CASSLASGSYEQYF
NA	TRBV19	NA	TRBJ2-4	CASEGSGRTQYF
once	TRBV5-1	TRBD2	TRBJ2-1	CASSLGPSGSNNEQFF
NA	TRBV5-4	NA	TRBJ2-2	CASSWGGGANTGELFF
NA	TRBV11-3	TRBD1	TRBJ1-1	CASSRTQGAGNTEAFF
NA	TRBV6-6	TRBD2	TRBJ2-7	CASRPRLAGGFYEQYF
NA	TRBV5-4	TRBD2	TRBJ2-5	CASSFSLAGVETQYF
NA	TRBV4-2	NA	TRBJ2-2	CASSGQWGTMFF
NA	TRBV6-6	NA	TRBJ2-2	CASSYDTGELFF
NA	TRBV6-5	NA	TRBJ2-3	CASSGEGTDTQYF
few	TRBV27	NA	TRBJ2-7	CASSYTGPYEQYF
NA	TRBV7-9	NA	TRBJ2-1	CASSLAYSYNEQFF
few	TRBV7-9	TRBD1	TRBJ2-1	CASSPPGQVDNEQFF
NA	TRBV5-1	NA	TRBJ1-5	CASSLGDEGQPQHF
NA	TRBV3-1/TRBV3-2	NA	TRBJ2-1	CASSQDSREQFF
NA	TRBV6-5	NA	TRBJ1-1	CATLDNGSSSEAFF
NA	TRBV24-1	NA	TRBJ2-5	CATSDYSRLTPPQETQYF
NA	TRBV27	NA	TRBJ1-4	CASSFAGGRGEKLFF
NA	TRBV11-2	NA	TRBJ1-6	CASSLGGRISNSPLHF
NA	TRBV11-3	TRBD1	TRBJ2-3	CASSPRTGGEDTQYF
once	TRBV27	TRBD1	TRBJ1-1	CASRPGQLSNTEAFF
NA	TRBV7-3	NA	TRBJ1-1	CASTTTLGTEAFF
NA	TRBV3-1/TRBV3-2	NA	TRBJ1-2	CASSYRYGYTF
NA	TRBV24-1	NA	TRBJ2-2	CATSDLPNTGELFF
NA	TRBV20-1	NA	TRBJ2-1	CSAAGSEQFF
NA	TRBV9	TRBD1	TRBJ2-7	CASSDRTGTAVYEQYF
NA	TRBV24-1	NA	TRBJ2-1	CATSDGGEASYNEQFF
NA	TRBV6-7	TRBD1	TRBJ1-2	CASSQRTGNYGYTF
NA	TRBV5-4	NA	TRBJ1-2	CASSLAGLANYGYTF
NA	TRBV4-1	TRBD2	TRBJ2-1	CASNRVAGGDNEQFF
NA	TRBV12-2	NA	TRBJ2-2	CASRLAASGLHTGELFF
NA	TRBV7-2	NA	TRBJ2-4	CASRRVGLAKNIQYF
NA	TRBV18	TRBD1	TRBJ1-1	CASSPMGQGYTEAFF